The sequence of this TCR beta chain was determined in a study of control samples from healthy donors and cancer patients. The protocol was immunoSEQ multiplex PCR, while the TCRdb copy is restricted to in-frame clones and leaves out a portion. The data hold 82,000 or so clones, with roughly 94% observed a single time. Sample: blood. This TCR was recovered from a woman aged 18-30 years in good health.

The CDR3 bases are TGTGCCAGCTCACCACAAGGAAGCTTAGGGACAGATACGCAGTATTTT. Its protein product is CASSPQGSLGTDTQYF. V is TRBV18 and J is TRBJ2-3; D remains ambiguous. Germline CDR1 and CDR2: KGHSH and LQKENI. The CDR3 runs to 16 residues. The V and J ends lost 1 base and 3 bases respectively, with 14 bases between them.